These T cell receptor beta chains were read from a single sample in a study of vaccination and CD4 T cells after COVID-19. These receptors have no identified antigens. MiXCR, applied by TCRdb to the PCR reads, yields one record per CDR3 protein. The sample records more than 15,000 distinct CDR3 sequences, about 45% being singletons. The sample was CD4+ T cells from blood, cultured in vitro. The source is a human donor who had recovered from COVID-19. Both conserved end residues are part of each CDR3. D genes are given only for firm matches. Not every row has a clone size; where given, it reads once, few, many or a size class.

TRBJ2-3 | TRBD2 | TRBV11-1 | - | TGTGCCAGCAGCTTACGGACTAGCGGGGTGCTCACAGATACGCAGTATTTT | CASSLRTSGVLTDTQYF
TRBJ1-5 | - | TRBV2 | - | TGTGCCAGCAGTGACGGGCGAAAACTCAGCGGCAATCAGCCCCAGCATTTT | CASSDGRKLSGNQPQHF
TRBJ1-2 | - | TRBV28 | - | TGTGCCAGCAGTTTACAATGGGATGGCTACACCTTC | CASSLQWDGYTF
TRBJ1-3 | TRBD1 | TRBV7-9 | - | TGTGCCAGCGGACAGGGGTTAAGCTCTGGAAACACCATATATTTT | CASGQGLSSGNTIYF
TRBJ2-3 | TRBD2 | TRBV10-3 | few | TGTGCCATCAGCTGGACTAGGGAAGATACGCAGTATTTT | CAISWTREDTQYF
TRBJ2-1 | - | TRBV13 | - | TGTGCCAGCAGCTTAACAGGTAACTCCTACAATGAGCAGTTCTTC | CASSLTGNSYNEQFF
TRBJ2-4 | - | TRBV20-1 | few | TGCAGTGCTGGAAAAGGCCGGACGGGAGCCAAAAACATTCAGTACTTC | CSAGKGRTGAKNIQYF
TRBJ2-5 | TRBD2 | TRBV11-2 | few | TGTGCCAGCAGCTTGGGGACTAGTAAGAGGACCCAGTACTTC | CASSLGTSKRTQYF
TRBJ2-3 | TRBD2 | TRBV28 | - | TGTGCCAGCAGCTCAAATCTAGCGGGGGGCACAGATACGCAGTATTTT | CASSSNLAGGTDTQYF
TRBJ2-5 | - | TRBV5-5 | - | TGTGCCAGCAGCTTGTCTGGCAGTTACGAGACCCAGTACTTC | CASSLSGSYETQYF
TRBJ1-5 | - | TRBV6-2/TRBV6-3 | few | TGTGCCAGCACCCAGCCAGGGGCCAGCAATCAGCCCCAGCATTTT | CASTQPGASNQPQHF
TRBJ1-1 | - | TRBV7-9 | - | TGTGCCAGCAGCTCGGCACATAGGAGGGTGACCCCCACTGAAGCTTTCTTT | CASSSAHRRVTPTEAFF
TRBJ1-5 | - | TRBV2 | - | TGTGCCAGCAGGAACCCAGGGTCTAGCAATCAGCCCCAGCATTTT | CASRNPGSSNQPQHF
TRBJ1-2 | TRBD1 | TRBV12-3/TRBV12-4 | few | TGTGCCAGCAGTTTATGGGACAGGGAGGGCTACACCTTC | CASSLWDREGYTF
TRBJ2-7 | - | TRBV7-8 | - | TGTGCCAGCAGCTCAAGGGCCGAGCAGTACTTC | CASSSRAEQYF
TRBJ1-2 | - | TRBV12-3/TRBV12-4 | - | TGTGCCAGCAGTTTAGCCCGTCGGTTACATCATGGCTACACCTTC | CASSLARRLHHGYTF
TRBJ2-3 | - | TRBV5-1 | - | TGCGCCAGCAGCGACCTGCCGGATAGCACAGATACGCAGTATTTT | CASSDLPDSTDTQYF
TRBJ1-5 | - | TRBV2 | - | TGTGCCAGCAGTGAGGAGGTCCCCAATCAGCCCCAGCATTTT | CASSEEVPNQPQHF
TRBJ2-7 | TRBD2 | TRBV11-3 | - | TGTGCCAGCAGCTTAGGACTAGCGGGGGGGCACGAGCAGTACTTC | CASSLGLAGGHEQYF
TRBJ2-7 | - | TRBV6-5 | - | TGTGCCAGCAGTTACCCTCCAGGGACGGCGGGCGAGCAGTACTTC | CASSYPPGTAGEQYF
TRBJ2-1 | - | TRBV12-3/TRBV12-4 | - | TGTGCCATCACGGGGGCCTACAATGAGCAGTTCTTC | CAITGAYNEQFF
TRBJ2-3 | TRBD2 | TRBV27 | - | TGTGCCGGCAGTCTACTAGGACTAGCGGGGATCACAGATACGCAGTATTTT | CAGSLLGLAGITDTQYF
TRBJ1-1 | TRBD1 | TRBV19 | - | TGTGCCAGTAGCGCCTCAAGGGGGGGACAGGGCAGTTCTCTTATGAACACTGAAGCTTTCTTT | CASSASRGGQGSSLMNTEAFF
TRBJ2-2 | TRBD1 | TRBV6-1 | few | TGTGCCAGCACCCGGACAGGGGAGATGGCGTGGGGGATAGATGGCGGGGAGCTGTTTTTT | CASTRTGEMAWGIDGGELFF
TRBJ2-1 | TRBD2 | TRBV5-1 | - | TGCGCCAGCAGCTCAACTAGCGGGGGGACGAATGAGCAGTTCTTC | CASSSTSGGTNEQFF
TRBJ1-5 | - | TRBV20-1 | - | TGCAGTGGCAGGGAAGGGGTATCTCAGCCCCAGCATTTT | CSGREGVSQPQHF
TRBJ1-5 | TRBD1 | TRBV2 | - | TGTGCCAGCAGTGAACGGGCAGGGGGTAGCAATCAGCCCCAGCATTTT | CASSERAGGSNQPQHF
TRBJ1-2 | - | TRBV20-1 | - | TGCAGTGCTAGAGAACCAGGAGGATACGGCTACACCTTC | CSAREPGGYGYTF
TRBJ2-3 | - | TRBV7-3 | - | TGTGCCAGCAGCCTAGGACCGAAGGATACGCAGTATTTT | CASSLGPKDTQYF
TRBJ1-4 | - | TRBV28 | - | TGTGCCAGCAGTGCCCCCCGGGATACAGAAACTAATGAAAAACTGTTTTTT | CASSAPRDTETNEKLFF
TRBJ1-2 | TRBD1 | TRBV7-9 | few | TGTGCCAGCAGCTCCTCGACAGGGCAAGGTATAGGAGGCTACACCTTC | CASSSSTGQGIGGYTF
TRBJ2-5 | TRBD2 | TRBV9 | - | TGTGCCAGCAGCGTAGGTGGGAGGGGCCAAGAGACCCAGTACTTC | CASSVGGRGQETQYF
TRBJ1-2 | - | TRBV5-1 | - | TGCGCCAGCAGCTTGGAGCCAGGGACCTATGGCTACACCTTC | CASSLEPGTYGYTF
TRBJ1-1 | TRBD1 | TRBV6-5 | - | TGTGCCAGCAGTTCCGGGACACCAGGGGGTGAAGCTTTCTTT | CASSSGTPGGEAFF
TRBJ2-2 | - | TRBV24-1 | - | TGTGCCACCAGTGATTCTACACGGGAAGCGAACACCGGGGAGCTGTTTTTT | CATSDSTREANTGELFF
TRBJ1-4 | - | TRBV12-3/TRBV12-4 | - | TGTGCCAGCAGTTTGATGGGACGTAATGAAAAACTGTTTTTT | CASSLMGRNEKLFF
TRBJ2-1 | - | TRBV12-3/TRBV12-4 | - | TGTGCCAGCAGTTTGGAAGGGTATAGATCCTACAATGAGCAGTTCTTC | CASSLEGYRSYNEQFF
TRBJ2-7 | - | TRBV2 | once | TGTGCCAGCAGGGTCGGGGGCTACGAGCAGTACTTC | CASRVGGYEQYF
TRBJ1-1 | - | TRBV28 | - | TGTGCCAGCAGGGGAAGAGACGCGAACACTGAAGCTTTCTTT | CASRGRDANTEAFF
TRBJ2-1 | - | TRBV6-1 | few | TGTGCCAGCACTCAAGTTAGGACCAATGAGCAGTTCTTC | CASTQVRTNEQFF